Given below is one TCR beta chain in context. Its antigen is not yet known. At one boundary the junction diverges from the germline segment, which might be a read error. There are 15 amino acids in the CDR3, from cysteine to phenylalanine inclusive. Only the CDR3 DNA is retained, 45 bases long and in frame from the first base. Based on the germline V gene, the CDR1 and CDR2 sequences are SQVTM and ANQGSEA. This entry belongs to a study of tumor-infiltrating lymphocytes in primary liver carcinoma (dated by TCRdb to between 2016 and 2019). With respect to the entire study: Five patients with histopathologically diagnosed primary liver carcinoma underwent surgical resection in China between November 2015 and 2016. Of the five patients, three men and two women aged 30 to 69 years, four had hepatocellular carcinoma and one had combined HCC and intrahepatic cholangiocarcinoma. The tumors of the five patients were staged as T1-T3 N0M0, with maximum diameters ranging from about 4 to 11 cm. Each sample produced about 3.5 to 8 million productive TCRbeta reads, and read depth showed no significant difference between tissue types. The study combined TCRbeta repertoire sequencing, expression microarrays and whole-exome sequencing across five regions of each liver tumor, with adjacent normal tissue and blood. A total of some 35 specimens from 5 patients underwent TCRbeta repertoire sequencing, comprising 25 tumor regions, 5 adjacent noncancerous liver tissues and 5 peripheral blood samples. Technical replicate repertoires showed high reproducibility, with mean shared-clone rates roughly 0.87 and correlation coefficients above 0.95.

TRIzol reagent was used to extract blood RNA from unsorted whole blood, while the DNeasy Blood & Tissue kit provided the germline DNA. Chronic HBV infection was present in the patients, and the patients were treatment-naive at sampling. Before surgery, four milliliters of peripheral blood were collected into K2EDTA tubes. General conclusions and limits of the study: The top 250 clones accounted for a significantly greater share of the repertoire in tumors than in blood (p = 0.039). The study included only five patients, and the authors note findings should be validated in a larger study. Because sequencing covered only the TCR beta chain and unpaired alpha chains were not captured, true repertoire diversity is likely underestimated. Since the samples were bulk and unsorted, there was no way to compare CD4+ and CD8+ T cell repertoires. Repertoire overlap was found to be higher between tumor regions (mean approximately 35%) than between tumor-adjacent (around 17%) or tumor-blood (roughly 15%) pairs, consistent with antigen-driven expansion.

Using a constant-region primer and ProtoScript II reverse transcriptase, TCRbeta-specific cDNA was reverse-transcribed from roughly 500 ng total RNA. The TCRbeta libraries were prepared through three rounds of nested multiplex PCR following a slightly modified ARM-PCR procedure. Each of the first two PCR rounds ran for about 10 cycles using multiplex TRBV1-TRBV30 forward primers together with a Cbeta reverse primer. A final 25-cycle PCR with Deep VentR polymerase added sample barcodes and Illumina adapters. Amplicons of 200-500 bp were gel-purified with a QIAquick gel extraction kit before sequencing. An Illumina HiSeq 2500 was used to sequence the TCRbeta amplicons, generating 250-bp paired-end reads. The authors' pipeline ran thus. To recover full CDR3 sequences, reads were quality-trimmed using Trimmomatic v0.33 and paired reads were then merged using FLASH v1.2.11. V, D and J germline segments were assigned to the rearranged TCRbeta sequences by MiGEC v1.2.1b. Clonotype statistics, along with Shannon-Wiener diversity indices, were calculated using VDJtools v1.0.0. To reduce sampling bias, subsequent analyses other than the diversity analysis used only the 250 most abundant clonotypes in each sample. The public sequencing data were trimmed at Q25 with fastp and processed into clonotypes with MiXCR by TCRdb, which kept only in-frame beta chains. Merged by CDR3 protein, the rows form single entries marked with the most common genes and DNA. The V and J calls shown here were made by TCRdb, not taken from the authors' results. This sample gives 330,000 or so distinct CDR3 sequences in total; about two thirds of them show up just once. The biggest ten clones account for under 8% of the sample.

The sample consisted of peripheral blood. The chain links TRBV29-1 with TRBJ1-1; D gene: possibly TRBD1, on 6 matching bases. This TCR derives from a man aged 40-49 years with primary liver carcinoma and hepatitis B virus infection. The DNA reads as follows: TGCAGCGTTGGGCAGGATAACAGGGTGAACACAGAAGCTTTCTTT. Translated, it reads CSVGQDNRVNTEAFF.